These T cell receptor beta chains were read from a single sample in a study of cytomegalovirus exposure and HLA in healthy donors. This table comes from immunoSEQ multiplex PCR, and its TCRdb copy is limited to in-frame clones, with some not included. The sample includes 130,000 to 150,000 clones, around 90% seen only once; the top ten take roughly 4.5%. Sequencing was done on a sample of PBMCs. The source is a man between 18 and 29 years old in good health and CMV-seropositive. The CDR3 runs from the conserved cysteine through the conserved F or W. Each record gives: D gene, clone size, J gene, V gene, CDR3 protein, CDR3 DNA. The D gene is left open where the match is weak. Not every row has a clone size; where given, it reads once, few, many or a size class.

d_gene: TRBD1
abundance: -
j_gene: TRBJ2-1
v_gene: TRBV7-8
CDR3aa: CASSPRTGGYNEQFF
CDR3nt: TGTGCCAGCAGCCCGAGGACAGGGGGATACAATGAGCAGTTCTTC

d_gene: -
abundance: -
j_gene: TRBJ1-6
v_gene: TRBV5-5
CDR3aa: CASRRTGETNNSPLHF
CDR3nt: TGTGCCAGCAGGAGGACGGGGGAAACGAATAATTCACCCCTCCACTTT

d_gene: -
abundance: -
j_gene: TRBJ2-3
v_gene: TRBV15
CDR3aa: CATSRGQAHTDTQYF
CDR3nt: TGTGCCACCAGCAGAGGGCAGGCTCACACAGATACGCAGTATTTT

d_gene: TRBD1
abundance: once
j_gene: TRBJ1-1
v_gene: TRBV29-1
CDR3aa: CSVAVQGASSTEAFF
CDR3nt: TGCAGCGTTGCGGTGCAGGGGGCAAGTAGCACTGAAGCTTTCTTT

d_gene: -
abundance: -
j_gene: TRBJ2-1
v_gene: TRBV6-1
CDR3aa: CASSELAVDSSYNEQFF
CDR3nt: TGTGCCAGCAGTGAACTGGCGGTAGACAGCTCCTACAATGAGCAGTTCTTC

d_gene: -
abundance: -
j_gene: TRBJ1-1
v_gene: TRBV6-8
CDR3aa: CASRGRGTEAFF
CDR3nt: TGTGCCAGCAGGGGGCGTGGAACTGAAGCTTTCTTT

d_gene: -
abundance: few
j_gene: TRBJ1-5
v_gene: TRBV5-1
CDR3aa: CASTHRAGNKPQHF
CDR3nt: TGCGCCAGCACTCATCGTGCAGGTAATAAGCCCCAGCATTTT

d_gene: TRBD1
abundance: once
j_gene: TRBJ1-5
v_gene: TRBV2
CDR3aa: CASKGGGGNNQPQHF
CDR3nt: TGTGCCAGCAAAGGAGGGGGCGGGAACAATCAGCCCCAGCATTTT

d_gene: TRBD2
abundance: -
j_gene: TRBJ2-1
v_gene: TRBV5-1
CDR3aa: CASSPWTSGSNEQFF
CDR3nt: TGCGCCAGCAGCCCCTGGACTAGCGGGAGTAATGAGCAGTTCTTC

d_gene: TRBD1
abundance: -
j_gene: TRBJ1-5
v_gene: TRBV5-6
CDR3aa: CASSLEGGQGGNQPQHF
CDR3nt: TGTGCCAGCAGCTTGGAGGGAGGACAGGGGGGAAATCAGCCCCAGCATTTT

d_gene: -
abundance: -
j_gene: TRBJ2-2
v_gene: TRBV29-1
CDR3aa: CSTDTGNTGELFF
CDR3nt: TGCAGCACGGACACAGGGAACACCGGGGAGCTGTTTTTT

d_gene: -
abundance: -
j_gene: TRBJ2-7
v_gene: TRBV5-4
CDR3aa: CASSLAGTYEQYF
CDR3nt: TGTGCCAGCAGCTTGGCAGGCACCTACGAGCAGTACTTC

d_gene: -
abundance: once
j_gene: TRBJ2-3
v_gene: TRBV5-6
CDR3aa: CASSLHNTDTQYF
CDR3nt: TGTGCCAGCAGCTTGCACAACACAGATACGCAGTATTTT

d_gene: -
abundance: -
j_gene: TRBJ1-5
v_gene: TRBV6-1
CDR3aa: CASRDSSFNQPQHF
CDR3nt: TGTGCCAGCAGGGACAGTTCCTTCAATCAGCCCCAGCATTTT

d_gene: -
abundance: -
j_gene: TRBJ2-2
v_gene: TRBV11-2
CDR3aa: CASRTSGTGELFF
CDR3nt: TGTGCCAGCAGAACAAGCGGTACCGGGGAGCTGTTTTTT

d_gene: -
abundance: -
j_gene: TRBJ1-1
v_gene: TRBV7-9
CDR3aa: CASSFGVSNTEAFF
CDR3nt: TGTGCCAGCAGCTTCGGGGTATCGAACACTGAAGCTTTCTTT

d_gene: -
abundance: -
j_gene: TRBJ2-2
v_gene: TRBV5-8
CDR3aa: CASSSAGGSTGELFF
CDR3nt: TGTGCCAGCAGCTCTGCCGGAGGGTCTACCGGGGAGCTGTTTTTT

d_gene: TRBD1
abundance: -
j_gene: TRBJ1-6
v_gene: TRBV27
CDR3aa: CASSSPDRSSYNSPLHF
CDR3nt: TGTGCCAGCAGTTCCCCGGACAGGAGCTCCTATAATTCACCCCTCCACTTT

d_gene: TRBD1
abundance: -
j_gene: TRBJ1-2
v_gene: TRBV6-1
CDR3aa: CASSRDRDNYGYTF
CDR3nt: TGTGCCAGCAGTCGGGACAGGGATAACTATGGCTACACCTTC

d_gene: TRBD1
abundance: -
j_gene: TRBJ1-2
v_gene: TRBV10-3
CDR3aa: CAISGTGGNYGYTF
CDR3nt: TGTGCCATCAGTGGGACAGGGGGCAACTATGGCTACACCTTC

d_gene: TRBD1
abundance: -
j_gene: TRBJ2-1
v_gene: TRBV2
CDR3aa: CASSAGTGPYNEQFF
CDR3nt: TGTGCCAGCAGCGCCGGGACAGGGCCCTACAATGAGCAGTTCTTC

d_gene: -
abundance: -
j_gene: TRBJ1-2
v_gene: TRBV10-3
CDR3aa: CAISESQGLLRYGYTF
CDR3nt: TGTGCCATCAGTGAGTCCCAGGGCCTACTCCGGTATGGCTACACCTTC

d_gene: TRBD2
abundance: -
j_gene: TRBJ2-7
v_gene: TRBV19
CDR3aa: CASSWTSGGDYEQYF
CDR3nt: TGTGCCAGTAGTTGGACTAGCGGGGGGGATTACGAGCAGTACTTC

d_gene: TRBD2
abundance: -
j_gene: TRBJ2-5
v_gene: TRBV7-8
CDR3aa: CASSLRAIAGPGETQYF
CDR3nt: TGTGCCAGCAGCTTACGGGCGATAGCGGGGCCCGGGGAGACCCAGTACTTC

d_gene: TRBD1
abundance: -
j_gene: TRBJ1-1
v_gene: TRBV18
CDR3aa: CASSPYWTGQDTEAFF
CDR3nt: TGTGCCAGCTCACCATACTGGACAGGGCAGGACACTGAAGCTTTCTTT

d_gene: TRBD2
abundance: -
j_gene: TRBJ2-1
v_gene: TRBV5-4
CDR3aa: CASSLTSGRTNEQFF
CDR3nt: TGTGCCAGCAGCTTGACTAGCGGGAGGACGAATGAGCAGTTCTTC

d_gene: -
abundance: -
j_gene: TRBJ1-1
v_gene: TRBV6-1
CDR3aa: CASSEGASTEAFF
CDR3nt: TGTGCCAGCAGTGAAGGGGCCAGCACTGAAGCTTTCTTT

d_gene: -
abundance: once
j_gene: TRBJ2-3
v_gene: TRBV5-1
CDR3aa: CASSSQGDTQYF
CDR3nt: TGCGCCAGCAGCTCACAGGGAGATACGCAGTATTTT

d_gene: -
abundance: -
j_gene: TRBJ1-1
v_gene: TRBV30
CDR3aa: CAWSVSLNTEAFF
CDR3nt: TGTGCCTGGAGTGTATCATTGAACACTGAAGCTTTCTTT

d_gene: -
abundance: -
j_gene: TRBJ1-3
v_gene: TRBV2
CDR3aa: CASSPGLGSGNTIYF
CDR3nt: TGTGCCAGCAGTCCGGGACTTGGCTCTGGAAACACCATATATTTT

d_gene: -
abundance: -
j_gene: TRBJ2-7
v_gene: TRBV7-8
CDR3aa: CASSLERTGEPHEQYF
CDR3nt: TGTGCCAGCAGCTTGGAGAGGACGGGAGAACCCCACGAGCAGTACTTC

d_gene: -
abundance: -
j_gene: TRBJ1-1
v_gene: TRBV5-4
CDR3aa: CATMPREFMNTEAFF
CDR3nt: TGTGCCACCATGCCCCGGGAATTCATGAACACTGAAGCTTTCTTT

d_gene: -
abundance: few
j_gene: TRBJ1-6
v_gene: TRBV30
CDR3aa: CAWSRDSSPLHF
CDR3nt: TGTGCCTGGAGCAGGGACTCTTCACCCCTCCACTTT

d_gene: -
abundance: -
j_gene: TRBJ1-1
v_gene: TRBV7-9
CDR3aa: CASSSSGSQISNTEAFF
CDR3nt: TGTGCCAGCAGCTCCTCGGGATCCCAGATCTCGAACACTGAAGCTTTCTTT

d_gene: TRBD1
abundance: once
j_gene: TRBJ1-1
v_gene: TRBV27
CDR3aa: CASLQGLDTEAFF
CDR3nt: TGTGCCAGCTTACAGGGGTTAGACACTGAAGCTTTCTTT

d_gene: TRBD2
abundance: -
j_gene: TRBJ2-1
v_gene: TRBV19
CDR3aa: CASTATTSGRLNEQFF
CDR3nt: TGTGCCAGCACTGCAACGACTAGCGGGAGGTTGAATGAGCAGTTCTTC

d_gene: TRBD1
abundance: -
j_gene: TRBJ2-7
v_gene: TRBV11-3
CDR3aa: CASSPWTGDEQYF
CDR3nt: TGTGCCAGCAGCCCCTGGACAGGGGACGAGCAGTACTTC

d_gene: -
abundance: -
j_gene: TRBJ1-2
v_gene: TRBV30
CDR3aa: CAWSAVPPDRSSF
CDR3nt: TGTGCCTGGAGTGCCGTTCCCCCGGACAGATCTTCCTTC

d_gene: TRBD1
abundance: -
j_gene: TRBJ1-2
v_gene: TRBV30
CDR3aa: CAWAGQGQGFGYTF
CDR3nt: TGTGCCTGGGCGGGGCAAGGACAGGGATTTGGCTACACCTTC

d_gene: -
abundance: -
j_gene: TRBJ1-1
v_gene: TRBV28
CDR3aa: CATSLWSSEAFF
CDR3nt: TGTGCCACCTCATTATGGAGTAGTGAAGCTTTCTTT

d_gene: -
abundance: -
j_gene: TRBJ2-1
v_gene: TRBV5-1
CDR3aa: CASSLIQGLNEQFF
CDR3nt: TGCGCCAGCAGCTTAATACAGGGTTTGAATGAGCAGTTCTTC

d_gene: -
abundance: -
j_gene: TRBJ1-2
v_gene: TRBV28
CDR3aa: CASRQTGSDYGYTF
CDR3nt: TGTGCCAGCAGACAAACAGGGAGCGACTATGGCTACACCTTC

d_gene: -
abundance: few
j_gene: TRBJ1-1
v_gene: TRBV11-3
CDR3aa: CASSSLEAFF
CDR3nt: TGTGCCAGCAGCTCCCTTGAAGCTTTCTTT

d_gene: TRBD2
abundance: -
j_gene: TRBJ2-1
v_gene: TRBV30
CDR3aa: CAWSSGGYNEQFF
CDR3nt: TGTGCCTGGAGTAGCGGGGGGTACAATGAGCAGTTCTTC

d_gene: -
abundance: -
j_gene: TRBJ1-4
v_gene: TRBV2
CDR3aa: CASSGGTGEKLFF
CDR3nt: TGTGCCAGCAGTGGAGGAACTGGAGAAAAACTGTTTTTT

d_gene: -
abundance: once
j_gene: TRBJ1-1
v_gene: TRBV7-9
CDR3aa: CASSPWNTEAFF
CDR3nt: TGTGCCAGCAGCCCGTGGAACACTGAAGCTTTCTTT